This T cell receptor (beta chain) was observed in a study of CD8 T cells in ankylosing spondylitis. Whole-study findings and limits: A motif of several highly homologous TCR beta variants was seen as apparently characteristic of ankylosing spondylitis blood. Reported data indicate significant enrichment of disease-linked clones within matched ankylosing spondylitis synovial fluid.

V dropped 5 bases and J dropped 6; count of bases not matched to a gene: 5. From germline, CDR1 is SEHNR and CDR2 FQNEAQ (reference sequence). This CDR3 is 13 amino acids long. TCRdb re-called the 5' RACE reads with MiXCR, one entry per CDR3 protein. The sample records 500,000 or so distinct CDR3 sequences, roughly 5.3% being singletons. This clonotype has ten or more counts. Its cognate antigen is unknown. The rearrangement links TRBV7-9 to TRBJ2-7, with 9 positions matching TRBD2. The receptor's source is a male donor with ankylosing spondylitis. Sequenced sample: blood, either unsorted or a sorted T cell fraction (not recorded which). The CDR3 sequence is CASSPRLAAEQYF. CDR3 DNA sequence: TGTGCCAGCAGCCCCCGACTAGCGGCCGAGCAGTACTTC.